The clone carrying this T cell receptor beta chain has just one count. Its matching antigen is unknown. CDR3 size: 15 residues. In germline, CDR1 is SNHLY, CDR2 FYNNEI. Germline trimming cut 6 bases from V and 4 bases from J; bases unmatched to any gene: 9. This sample was included in a study of shared clonotypes between healthy human individuals. Study conclusions and caveats: Naive subsets typically showed greater estimated richness than memory subsets.

Sequencing used immunoSEQ multiplex PCR; TCRdb keeps in-frame clones, though not all of them. This sample has 2 million to 2.5 million clones, with approximately 93% found just once. Free of recent acute infections or vaccinations, the donors were healthy HIV-negative adults. The specimen was naive CD4+ T cells from PBMCs. The subset: CD45RA+ positively selected. The rearrangement links TRBV2 to TRBJ2-5, with 9 bases aligning to TRBD1. The TCR sequence derives from a man aged 18-30 years in good health. Some clones in this sample may be carry-over from other donors' samples. CDR3 DNA sequence: TGTGCCAGCAGAAACCGGGACAGGGAGCGAGAGACCCAGTACTTC. Translated: CASRNRDRERETQYF. The whole variable domain, filled in from reference TRBV2 and TRBJ2-5, reads EPEVTQTPSHQVTQMGQEVILRCVPISNHLYFYWYRQILGQKVEFLVSFYNNEISEKSEIFDDQFSVERPDGSNFTLKIRSTKLEDSAMYFCASRNRDRERETQYFGPGTRLLVL.